This TCR beta chain is drawn from a study of blood T cells in healthy people across ages (dated by TCRdb to between 2014 and 2017). For context, the study as a whole: In model experiments, template switching captured about one uniquely barcoded TCR beta cDNA molecule for every two T cells. The study measured age-related changes in TCR beta repertoire diversity using deep sequencing normalized with unique cDNA molecular identifiers. Donors were grouped into four age groups: young (average roughly 15 years), middle-aged (about 40), aged (roughly 67) and long-lived (about 82). To avoid experimental bias, donors of different ages were distributed randomly across sequencing lanes. Two additional independent replicas of 1 million unique cDNA reads from the same blood draw were analyzed for two donors (one aged 18 to 30 and one aged 80 or older).

Libraries were made using 5' RACE. The data were produced on an Illumina HiSeq 2500. A second PCR of about 6 to 11 cycles was run with a J-beta primer mix and a sample-barcoded 5' primer. A unique molecular identifier was introduced onto each TCR beta cDNA molecule by a template-switch 5' adaptor carrying 12 random nucleotides. Each sample yielded at least 2.5 million CDR3-containing paired-end reads. First-strand cDNA synthesis was performed from all RNA using the Mint cDNA synthesis kit, with priming by a TRBC-specific oligonucleotide. After uracil-DNA glycosylase treatment, a first 18-cycle PCR used universal primers M1SS and BC2_uni_R on all cDNA. For the original study's pipeline: For normalization, 1 million high-quality reads were randomly selected from each sample, with every read carrying a distinct molecular identifier. Reads sharing molecular identifiers were discarded rather than binned into consensus sequences. MiTCR, set to a Q25 quality threshold and the strictest error-elimination algorithm, was used for CDR3 identification, clonotype clustering and error correction. Lower-bound total TCR beta diversity was estimated with a nonparametric unseen species model using Euler transformation. TCRdb trimmed the raw reads at Q25, called clones with MiXCR and kept productive beta chains. Each CDR3 protein gets just one entry, which takes the most common genes and DNA from the rows behind it. TCRdb's processing, not the study's, gives the V and J calls here. The sample has about 970,000 distinct CDR3 sequences on record, just over 50% of them singletons. Roughly 23% of the sample belongs to the ten largest clones.

Counted from cysteine to phenylalanine, this CDR3 has 15 amino acids. The CDR3 DNA has 45 bases and is translated from base 1. CDR1 KGHSH and CDR2 LQKENI are derived from the germline V gene. The junction shows trimming of 0 bases on V and 2 bases on J, plus 11 bases between the germline ends. Systemically healthy Caucasian individuals from Russia, approximately 39 in total and aged roughly 6 to 100 years, were included as donors. Each donor gave approximately 9.3 milliliters of peripheral blood, collected into EDTA-treated Vacutainer tubes. Ficoll-Paque density-gradient centrifugation was used to isolate PBMCs, with at least 6 million per sample. Trizol reagent was used to extract total RNA from the PBMCs, yielding at least 5 micrograms per sample. Naive CD45RAhigh/CD27high T cell percentages were measured by flow cytometry on a PBMC aliquot from every donor. Note on this clonotype: What antigen it recognizes has not been identified. Qualities for individual bases were not recorded, and no much larger clone is one base off.

Points the paper makes about the study in general: Compared with the aged group, the long-lived group had more naive CD4+ T cells, fewer expanded clones and increased TCR diversity, suggesting age selection. Observed TCR beta diversity per million T cells fell roughly linearly with age, and a significant reduction was already apparent by age around 40. A strong correlation was found between observed TCR beta diversity and the percentage of naive T cells measured by flow cytometry. Total diversity estimates from one million sequenced T cells were considered lower bounds and underestimates. Because donor CMV infection status was unknown, age-related changes in expanded clonotypes were potentially confounded. Since profiling was done on bulk unsorted PBMCs, naive and antigen-experienced compartments could not be conclusively compared.

Sequenced sample: blood. This receptor was obtained from a woman aged 60 to 75 in good health. The chain is made from TRBV18 and TRBJ2-7; 5 matching bases give a weak D call of TRBD1. The CDR3 here reads CASSPPESRAYEQYF. The bases read TGTGCCAGCTCACCACCGGAGAGCAGGGCCTACGAGCAGTACTTC.